Each of the 5 T cell receptor beta chains below was sequenced from the same sample in a study of blood T cells in healthy people across ages. Alongside a J-beta primer mix, a sample-barcoded 5' primer served in a second PCR lasting 7 to 11 cycles. TCRdb passed the 5' RACE reads through MiXCR, listing each CDR3 protein once. The top ten clones hold approximately 2% of a sample with roughly 2 million distinct CDR3 sequences, approximately 50% of them seen once. The sequenced sample consisted of blood. These receptors all come from a woman aged 40-49 years in good health.

The gene calls are TRBV9 and TRBJ2-1; possible D gene TRBD1, 5 bases. The germline V gene has CDR1 SGDLS and CDR2 YYNGEE. Between the trimmed V and J ends, which lost 0 bases and 8 bases, there was a span of 18 bases. This CDR3 comprises 16 residues. This CDR3 reads CASSVASGLVGDEQFF. The CDR3 bases are TGTGCCAGCAGCGTAGCTTCAGGGCTAGTTGGCGATGAGCAGTTCTTC.

This chain uses TRBV19 with TRBJ1-1; TRBD1 agrees at 7 bases. The last part of the DNA fits TRBJ2-1 better; the J call may be wrong. Germline values: CDR1 LNHDA, CDR2 SQIVND (reference sequence). This CDR3 spans 13 amino acids. The CDR3 DNA is TGTGCCAGTAACCCGACAGGGTTGAGTGAGCAGTTCTTC. This gives the protein CASNPTGLSEQFF.

This chain uses TRBV18 with TRBJ2-7; D might be TRBD2 (6 bases). Germline loops: CDR1 KGHSH, CDR2 LQKENI. Trimming took off 8 bases at V and 6 bases at J, with 17 bases between the two ends. The CDR3 has 13 amino acids. In DNA form, the CDR3 reads TGTGCCAGCCAGGGCCAGGAGGGGCTCGAGCAGTACTTC. Amino acid sequence: CASQGQEGLEQYF.

The chain uses TRBV6-1 and TRBJ1-4; D is undetermined. The germline V gene encodes CDR1 MNHNS and CDR2 SASEGT. This CDR3 is built from 15 residues. V gave up 8 bases and J gave up 5 bases, with 18 bases separating them. The CDR3 bases are TGTGCCAGCGCCGGGAGCGGCAGCGGAAATGAAAAACTGTTTTTT. Its protein product is CASAGSGSGNEKLFF.

There are a few counts of this clonotype. This rearrangement joins TRBV6-2 or TRBV6-3 to TRBJ2-1, with D possibly matching TRBD2 (5 bases). From germline, CDR1 is MNHEY and CDR2 SVGEGT. This CDR3 has 15 residues. Trimming took off 0 bases at V and 9 bases at J, with 15 bases between the two ends. The CDR3 DNA reads as TGTGCCAGCAGTTACTCTCCCGTGACCCGGGGTGAGCAGTTCTTC. It codes for CASSYSPVTRGEQFF.